This is a list of T cell receptor beta chains from one sample in a study of cytomegalovirus exposure and HLA in healthy donors. Libraries were prepared by immunoSEQ multiplex PCR; TCRdb keeps only in-frame clonotypes and omits some of them. The sample records about 7,200 clones, more than 45% being singletons. Material for sequencing was PBMCs. All receptors derive from a man aged 30 to 45 in good health and CMV-seropositive. Both conserved end residues are part of each CDR3. A D gene is named only where the DNA matches it firmly. Clone size is stated in some rows and not others, as once, few, many or a class when expanded.

.,.,TRBV9,TRBJ2-7,CASSAQGGSSYEQYF,TGTGCCAGCAGCGCCCAAGGGGGATCCTCCTACGAGCAGTACTTC
.,.,TRBV6-1,TRBJ1-2,CASSTAGFGGYTF,TGTGCCAGCAGTACCGCCGGGTTCGGGGGCTACACCTTC
.,TRBD1,TRBV5-1,TRBJ2-5,CASSSGQGAGETQYF,TGCGCCAGCAGCTCAGGACAGGGGGCCGGGGAGACCCAGTACTTC
.,.,TRBV10-1,TRBJ1-1,CASSESQGNTEAFF,TGCGCCAGCAGTGAGTCGCAGGGCAACACTGAAGCTTTCTTT
.,.,TRBV7-9,TRBJ2-1,CASSSSGRDGEQFF,TGTGCCAGCAGCTCCTCCGGCAGGGATGGTGAGCAGTTCTTC
.,.,TRBV18,TRBJ1-4,CASSPGGENEKLFF,TGTGCCAGCTCACCGGGGGGTGAGAATGAAAAACTGTTTTTT
.,.,TRBV25-1,TRBJ2-5,CASSESQSVLETQYF,TGTGCCAGCAGTGAAAGTCAGTCAGTTCTAGAGACCCAGTACTTC
few,TRBD2,TRBV9,TRBJ2-1,CASSVVGELAVGLFF,TGTGCCAGCAGCGTAGTAGGGGAACTAGCGGTTGGTCTGTTCTTC
.,.,TRBV30,TRBJ2-5,CAWSEQQETQYF,TGTGCCTGGAGTGAACAGCAAGAGACCCAGTACTTC
.,.,TRBV11-2,TRBJ1-2,CASSLGQGLDYTF,TGTGCCAGCAGCCTCGGGCAGGGTCTCGACTACACCTTC
.,.,TRBV10-1,TRBJ1-1,CASSESGRAHEAFF,TGCGCCAGCAGTGAGTCCGGCAGGGCCCACGAAGCTTTCTTT
.,TRBD1,TRBV29-1,TRBJ1-4,CSVAGQGNEKLFF,TGCAGCGTTGCGGGACAGGGGAATGAAAAACTGTTTTTT
.,.,TRBV19,TRBJ1-1,CAIALSATEAFF,TGTGCCATAGCGCTATCCGCCACTGAAGCTTTCTTT
.,TRBD2,TRBV5-1,TRBJ2-5,CASSLPGGAETQYF,TGCGCCAGCAGCTTGCCGGGGGGAGCGGAGACCCAGTACTTC
.,.,TRBV29-1,TRBJ2-1,CSVSPQGPHEQFF,TGCAGCGTTTCCCCCCAGGGGCCCCATGAGCAGTTCTTC
.,TRBD2,TRBV30,TRBJ2-4,CAWSGLAGYIQYF,TGTGCCTGGAGTGGACTAGCGGGGTACATTCAGTACTTC
.,.,TRBV20-1,TRBJ1-1,CSASGEAEAFF,TGCAGTGCTAGTGGGGAGGCTGAAGCTTTCTTT